This T cell receptor beta chain was observed in a study of blood T cell repertoires in COVID-19. Overall study: Specimens from acute and convalescent COVID-19 originated in the United States, Italy and Spain. T cells, B-cell-depleted T cells, or PBMCs provided the cDNA or gDNA that served as material.

This table comes from immunoSEQ multiplex PCR, and its TCRdb copy is limited to in-frame clones, with some not included. The sample has roughly 190,000 clones, roughly 76% seen once; the top ten hold around 8.1%. The CDR3 sequence is 13 residues long. V was clipped by 4 bases and J by 4 bases, with 11 bases between them. The germline V gene encodes CDR1 SGDLS and CDR2 YYNGEE. The sequenced material came from peripheral blood. The receptor was isolated from a woman aged 45 to 65 with active or convalescent COVID-19. The chain uses TRBV9 and TRBJ1-2, with D uncertain. The CDR3 coding sequence is TGTGCCAGCAGCTCTCTAGGTGCCTATGGCTACACCTTC. The encoded protein is CASSSLGAYGYTF.